The 13 T cell receptor beta chains reported below all come from one sample, sequenced in a study of cytomegalovirus exposure and HLA in healthy donors. It was with 60 Vbeta and 13 Jbeta primers that the PCR ran. Profiled with immunoSEQ multiplex PCR; TCRdb holds only in-frame clones, not every one. The sample includes tens of thousands of clones, around 80% of them seen just once. Sequencing used PBMCs. These receptor sequences come from a man between 45 and 60 years old in good health and CMV-seropositive.

The chain couples TRBV7-8 to TRBJ1-5, with D possibly matching TRBD1 (5 bases). This CDR3 is built from 13 residues. Trimming took 5 bases from V and 3 from J, leaving 8 bases between them. CDR1 and CDR2 (germline): SGHVS, FQNEAQ. CDR3 sequence: CASSLDTNQPQHF. CDR3 DNA sequence: TGTGCCAGCAGCCTGGACACCAATCAGCCCCAGCATTTT.

The genes are TRBV7-8 and TRBJ2-7, with a possible D match to TRBD1 (5 bases). V shed 3 bases and J shed 4 bases, with 16 bases lying between them. The CDR3 contains 15 residues. Germline values: CDR1 SGHVS, CDR2 FQNEAQ. This CDR3 reads CASSFNQGSFYEQYF. The CDR3 nucleotides read TGTGCCAGCAGCTTCAACCAGGGATCCTTTTACGAGCAGTACTTC.

This clone was seen a few times. The chain uses TRBV6-5 and TRBJ2-1; TRBD2 matches at 9 bases. Germline CDR1 and CDR2: MNHEY and SVGAGI. This CDR3 has 13 residues. J gave up 5 bases and V 9 bases, and 5 bases lay outside the gene matches. The CDR3 sequence is CASDSGSNNEQFF. The CDR3 DNA is TGTGCCAGTGATAGCGGGAGTAACAATGAGCAGTTCTTC.

The rearrangement joins TRBV7-3 to TRBJ2-7, with 7 bases fitting TRBD1. This CDR3 region has 14 residues. Looked up from germline, CDR1 is SGHTA and CDR2 is FQGTGA. V lost 5 bases, J lost 4 bases, and 8 bases stayed unmatched. DNA for the CDR3: TGTGCCAGCAGCCACGGGGACAGAAAATACGAGCAGTACTTC. It specifies CASSHGDRKYEQYF.

The chain links TRBV10-2 to TRBJ2-5, with D tentatively TRBD2 (5 bases). CDR3 length: 13 amino acids. V was shortened by 6 bases and J by 4 bases, with 12 bases between the two germline ends. CDR1 WSHSY and CDR2 SAAADI come from the germline V gene. In DNA, the CDR3 is TGCGCCAGCAGAGACCCCGCGGGAGAGACCCAGTACTTC. This gives the protein CASRDPAGETQYF.

This chain joins TRBV6-5 and TRBJ2-3; perhaps TRBD1 as D (6 bases). Germline V gives CDR1 MNHEY, CDR2 SVGAGI. CDR3 length: 13 residues. Trimming left V 6 bases short and J 5 bases short, with 12 bases between. The CDR3 loop reads CASRSQGGDTQYF. CDR3 sequence (DNA): TGTGCCAGCAGGTCCCAAGGGGGAGATACGCAGTATTTT.

This clone showed up just once. The chain links TRBV7-9 to TRBJ2-7, with a possible D match to TRBD2 (6 bases). Trimming took off 1 base at V and 0 bases at J, with 16 bases between the two ends. The germline CDR1 and CDR2 sequences are SEHNR and FQNEAQ (reference sequence). This CDR3 has 17 amino acids. CDR3 in DNA: TGTGCCAGCAGCTTAGTAGGCGGGGCCGTCGGCTCCTACGAGCAGTACTTC. It translates to CASSLVGGAVGSYEQYF.

This clone was counted a few times. The rearrangement uses TRBV19 and TRBJ2-7; 9 bases fit TRBD2. Germline loops: CDR1 LNHDA, CDR2 SQIVND (reference sequence). J was trimmed by 2 bases and V by 6 bases; bases with no gene match: 8. CDR3 length: 15 amino acids. The CDR3 DNA is TGTGCCAGTAGCCTGATCGGGACTAGCACCTACGAGCAGTACTTC. Its protein product is CASSLIGTSTYEQYF.

V and J are TRBV13 and TRBJ2-7, with D possibly TRBD2 on 5 matching bases. Between the trimmed V and J ends, which lost 3 bases and 6 bases, there was a span of 12 bases. The CDR3 runs 13 residues. Germline values: CDR1 PRHDT, CDR2 FYEKMQ (reference sequence). The CDR3 DNA is TGTGCCAGCAGCTTCCGGGTCGGGGTCGAGCAGTACTTC. It specifies CASSFRVGVEQYF.

The V gene is TRBV30, the J gene TRBJ1-1; D is unclear. The V end was cut by 2 bases, the J end by 6 bases, with 10 bases between. This CDR3 contains 12 residues. CDR1 GTSNPN and CDR2 SVGIG come from the germline V gene (reference sequence). CDR3 DNA sequence: TGTGCCTGGAGTCGGGGAAACCCTGAAGCTTTCTTT. This encodes CAWSRGNPEAFF.

V gene TRBV27 combines with J gene TRBJ2-1; 12 bases align to TRBD2. Trimming took 7 bases from V and 7 from J; bases not matched to a gene: 8. This CDR3 region has 15 residues. Germline CDR1 and CDR2: MNHEY and SMNVEV (reference sequence). CDR3 sequence reads: CASTELAGGRNEQFF. DNA for the CDR3: TGTGCCAGCACCGAACTAGCGGGAGGTAGGAATGAGCAGTTCTTC.

The V and J genes are TRBV18 and TRBJ2-7, with D possibly matching TRBD2 (5 bases). V lost 3 bases and J 5 bases, leaving 11 bases between the germline ends. This CDR3 is built from 13 residues. The V gene's germline CDR1 is KGHSH and CDR2 LQKENI. The CDR3 here is CASSPSSIHEQYF. The CDR3 DNA sequence: TGTGCCAGCTCACCGTCTAGCATACACGAGCAGTACTTC.

This chain joins TRBV7-6 and TRBJ2-2; the match to TRBD2 covers 7 bases. With V trimmed by 7 bases and J by 4 bases, 9 bases remained unmatched. The CDR3 length is 15 residues. Germline lookup yields CDR1 SGHVS and CDR2 FNYEAQ. The CDR3 is CASTPSGLGTGELFF. The CDR3, as DNA: TGTGCCAGCACCCCTAGCGGACTCGGCACCGGGGAGCTGTTTTTT.